The entry that follows covers one T cell receptor (beta chain) sequence. This sample stems from a study of neurological immune-mediated disorders. Each CDR3 protein is one row after TCRdb ran MiXCR on the 5' RACE reads. This table has about 66,000 distinct CDR3 sequences, around 3.7% appearing once. The CDR3 covers 16 residues. Trimming left V 5 bases short and J 5 bases short, with 21 bases between. Germline values: CDR1 SGHVS, CDR2 FQNEAQ. The clonotype originates from a man aged 40-55 years with multiple sclerosis. V is TRBV7-8 and J is TRBJ1-1; TRBD1 might be the D (5 bases). The sequenced material came from PBMCs. The CDR3 DNA is TGTGCCAGCAGCCCTTTAGGCAGGGAGGTTGGGACTGAAGCTTTCTTT. Translation: CASSPLGREVGTEAFF.